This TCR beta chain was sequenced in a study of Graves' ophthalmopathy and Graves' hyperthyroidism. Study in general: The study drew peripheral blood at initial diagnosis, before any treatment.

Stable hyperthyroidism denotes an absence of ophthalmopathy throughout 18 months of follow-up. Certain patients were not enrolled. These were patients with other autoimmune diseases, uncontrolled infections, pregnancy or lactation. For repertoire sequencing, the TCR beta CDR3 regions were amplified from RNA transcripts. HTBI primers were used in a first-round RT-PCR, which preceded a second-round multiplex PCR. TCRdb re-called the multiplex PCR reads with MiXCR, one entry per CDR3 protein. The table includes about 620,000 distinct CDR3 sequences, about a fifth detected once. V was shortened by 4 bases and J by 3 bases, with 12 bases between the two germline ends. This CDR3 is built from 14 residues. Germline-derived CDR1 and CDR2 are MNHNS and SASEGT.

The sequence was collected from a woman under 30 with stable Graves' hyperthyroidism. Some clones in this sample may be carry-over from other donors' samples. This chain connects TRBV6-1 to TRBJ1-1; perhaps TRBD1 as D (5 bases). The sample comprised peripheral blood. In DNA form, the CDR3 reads TGTGCCAGCAGTGGGGGGAAGGGTCACACTGAAGCTTTCTTT. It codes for CASSGGKGHTEAFF.